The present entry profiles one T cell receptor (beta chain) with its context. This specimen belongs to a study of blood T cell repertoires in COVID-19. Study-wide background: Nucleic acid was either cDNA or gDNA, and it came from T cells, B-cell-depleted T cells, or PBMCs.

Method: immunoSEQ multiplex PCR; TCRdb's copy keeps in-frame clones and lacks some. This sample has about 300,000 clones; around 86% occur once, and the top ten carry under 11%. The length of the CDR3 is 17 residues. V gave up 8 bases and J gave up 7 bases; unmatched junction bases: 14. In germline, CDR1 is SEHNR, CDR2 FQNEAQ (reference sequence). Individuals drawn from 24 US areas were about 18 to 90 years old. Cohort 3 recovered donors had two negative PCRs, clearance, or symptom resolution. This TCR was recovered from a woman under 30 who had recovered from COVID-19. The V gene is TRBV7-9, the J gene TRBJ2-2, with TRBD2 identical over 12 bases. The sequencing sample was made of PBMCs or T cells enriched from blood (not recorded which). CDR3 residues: CASRYFGLAGTDGELFF. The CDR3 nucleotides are TGTGCCAGCCGCTACTTCGGACTAGCGGGAACGGACGGGGAGCTGTTTTTT. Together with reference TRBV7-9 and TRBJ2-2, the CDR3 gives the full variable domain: DTGVSQNPRHKITKRGQNVTFRCDPISEHNRLYWYRQTLGQGPEFLTYFQNEAQLEKSRLLSDRFSAERPKGSFSTLEIQRTEQGDSAMYLCASRYFGLAGTDGELFFGEGSRLTVL.